One and the same sample provided the 13 T cell receptor beta chains below, sequenced in a study of CD8 T cells in ankylosing spondylitis. Each CDR3 protein gets one entry after TCRdb re-called the 5' RACE reads with MiXCR. This table has about 150,000 distinct CDR3 sequences, roughly 44% appearing once. The sample was synovial fluid, either unsorted or a sorted T cell fraction (not recorded which). Receptors originate from a male donor with ankylosing spondylitis.

This clonotype was found many times. The CDR3 loop is CVSKGANTEAFF. The CDR3, as DNA: TGTGTTTCGAAGGGGGCGAACACTGAAGCTTTCTTT. The rearrangement links TRBV19 to TRBJ1-1; 7 bases fit TRBD1. The CDR3 spans 12 residues. Per germline, CDR1 LNHDA and CDR2 SQIVND (reference sequence).

The CDR3 DNA reads TGTGCCAGCAGTAACGCCTTCAACTACGAGCAGTACTTC. It specifies CASSNAFNYEQYF. The chain couples TRBV6-2 or TRBV6-3 to TRBJ2-7; D remains ambiguous. V was pared by 5 bases and J by 3 bases, with 11 bases between. The germline CDR1 and CDR2 sequences are MNHEY and SVGEGT. CDR3 size: 13 residues.

The rearrangement joins TRBV27 to TRBJ2-3; a possible D gene is TRBD2 (6 bases). CDR1 MNHEY and CDR2 SMNVEV come from the germline V gene (reference sequence). The germline V and J ends were trimmed by 5 bases and 3 bases, with 12 bases remaining between them. This CDR3 is 14 amino acids long. CDR3 nucleotides: TGTGCCAGCAGTGTTTGGGCGGGAACAGATACGCAGTATTTT. Protein product: CASSVWAGTDTQYF.

V is TRBV7-9 and J is TRBJ2-7; TRBD2 agrees at 15 bases. V trimming: 5 bases; J trimming: 7 bases; junction bases outside the gene matches: 6. Looked up from germline, CDR1 is SEHNR and CDR2 is FQNEAQ (reference sequence). CDR3 length: 15 amino acids. CDR3 nucleotides: TGTGCCAGCAGCATGGCGGGACTAGCGGGAGGTGAGCAGTACTTC. Translating gives CASSMAGLAGGEQYF.

The genes are TRBV6-1 and TRBJ1-1; 8 nucleotides line up with TRBD1. The germline V gene has CDR1 MNHNS and CDR2 SASEGT. The CDR3 runs to 16 residues. Unmatched junction bases numbered 12, after V lost 5 bases and J lost 4 bases. The CDR3 is CASSNLDRAGLTEAFF. In nucleotides, the CDR3 is TGTGCCAGCAGTAATTTGGACAGGGCGGGGCTCACTGAAGCTTTCTTT.

This chain connects TRBV28 to TRBJ2-2; D is possibly TRBD1 (6 bases). Deletions cut 4 bases from V and 3 bases from J, with 12 bases between. Per the germline V gene, CDR1 is MDHEN and CDR2 is SYDVKM. This CDR3 is 15 amino acids long. The CDR3 loop reads CASSSTNRDTGELFF. The CDR3 DNA reads TGTGCCAGCAGTTCTACTAACAGGGACACCGGGGAGCTGTTTTTT.

This clonotype appeared a single time. The chain couples TRBV5-1 to TRBJ2-2; 9 positions agree with TRBD2. CDR1 is SGHRS, CDR2 YFSETQ, per germline. The trim removed 0 bases at V and 4 bases at J, leaving 10 bases unmatched. This CDR3 contains 18 residues. In DNA, the CDR3 is TGCGCCAGCAGCTTGGACCCAATGACTAGCGGTGGCACCGGGGAGCTGTTTTTT. Encoded protein: CASSLDPMTSGGTGELFF.

The chain carries TRBV21-1 and TRBJ2-7; the table's TRBD2 call for D was not verified on the DNA. TRBV21-1 represents a pseudogene. This CDR3 comprises 14 residues. CDR3 sequence reads: CASSKGGTNYEQYF. The CDR3 DNA reads as TGTGCCAGCAGCAAAGGAGGGACCAACTACGAGCAGTACTTC.

Here the CDR3 DNA reads TGTGCCAGCAGGCCACTAGCGGTCTCCTACAATGAGCAGTTCTTC. Amino acids: CASRPLAVSYNEQFF. The chain employs TRBV28 and TRBJ2-1; 8 bases map to TRBD2. The junction had 4 bases not matched to a gene; V was cut back by 6 bases and J by 0 bases. CDR3 length equals 15 residues. CDR1 is MDHEN and CDR2 is SYDVKM in the germline V gene. Supplemented by reference TRBV28 and TRBJ2-1, the full variable domain reads DVKVTQSSRYLVKRTGEKVFLECVQDMDHENMFWYRQDPGLGLRLIYFSYDVKMKEKGDIPEGYSVSREKKERFSLILESASTNQTSMYLCASRPLAVSYNEQFFGPGTRLTVL.

The V gene is TRBV10-2, the J gene TRBJ1-3; tentative D call: TRBD1 (5 bases). V shed 8 bases and J shed 0 bases, with 17 bases lying between them. Germline V gene data show CDR1 as WSHSY and CDR2 as SAAADI. The CDR3 is 16 residues long. The CDR3 nucleotides read TGCGCCAGCGGAGGCGACAGAACCCACTCTGGAAACACCATATATTTT. It translates to CASGGDRTHSGNTIYF.

This clonotype was seen a handful of times. The chain has TRBV12-3 or TRBV12-4 and TRBJ2-1, with 13 nucleotides matching TRBD2. This CDR3 has 15 residues. V trimming: 3 bases; J trimming: 7 bases; junction bases outside the gene matches: 3. The CDR3 coding sequence is TGTGCCAGCAGTTTTATACTAGCGGGAGGGAATGAGCAGTTCTTC. Its translation is CASSFILAGGNEQFF.

This clonotype was counted only a few times. This sequence joins TRBV28 and TRBJ2-7; D remains ambiguous. Germline lookup yields CDR1 MDHEN and CDR2 SYDVKM. The CDR3 extends over 15 amino acids. V lost 2 bases and J 0 bases, leaving 11 bases between the germline ends. The CDR3 region is CASSLTQDDSYEQYF. The CDR3 DNA reads as TGTGCCAGCAGTTTAACGCAGGACGACTCCTACGAGCAGTACTTC.

In this sample, this clonotype turned up once. J is TRBJ1-2 and V is TRBV28, with no clear D. V gave up 8 bases and J gave up 0 bases, with 16 bases separating them. Germline V CDR1 and CDR2: MDHEN, SYDVKM. This CDR3 has 15 amino acids. The DNA of the CDR3 is TGTGCCAGCGCCTTACTGCCCCGGGCTAACTATGGCTACACCTTC. Protein: CASALLPRANYGYTF.